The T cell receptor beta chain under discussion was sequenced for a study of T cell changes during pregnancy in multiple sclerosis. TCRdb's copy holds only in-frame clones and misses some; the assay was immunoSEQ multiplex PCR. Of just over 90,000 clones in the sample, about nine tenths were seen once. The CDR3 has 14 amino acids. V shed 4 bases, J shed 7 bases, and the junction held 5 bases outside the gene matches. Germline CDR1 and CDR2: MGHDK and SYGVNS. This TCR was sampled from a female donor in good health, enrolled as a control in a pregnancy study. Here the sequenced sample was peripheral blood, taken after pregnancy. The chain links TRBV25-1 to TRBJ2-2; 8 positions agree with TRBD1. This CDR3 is CASSVTGTGGELFF. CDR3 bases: TGTGCCAGCAGTGTCACAGGGACAGGCGGGGAGCTGTTTTTT.